The clone carrying this TCR beta chain has at least ten counts. Orbital computed tomography, thyroid ultrasound, serum thyroxine and TRAb, and clinical symptoms together informed the diagnoses. The CDR3 is made up of 14 amino acids. V was cut by 6 bases and J by 5 bases, with 13 bases left in between. CDR1 and CDR2 from the germline V gene are LNHDA and SQIVND (reference sequence). The data belong to a study of T cells in Graves' hyperthyroidism and ophthalmopathy. The investigators amplified TCR beta CDR3 regions from RNA transcripts. With the HTBI primer set, the TCR CDR3 went through a first round of RT-PCR. TCRdb reprocessed the multiplex PCR reads via MiXCR and lists one record per CDR3 protein. Among a few hundred thousand distinct CDR3 sequences listed, 20% to 25% were seen once.

This clonotype originated in a man aged 18 to 35 with Graves' hyperthyroidism. This rearrangement joins TRBV19 to TRBJ2-2, with D perhaps matching TRBD1 (5 bases). The specimen sequenced was blood. Written as DNA, the CDR3 is TGTGCCAGTAGGTGGGGCCTCGGTACCGGGGAGCTGTTTTTT. Encoded protein: CASRWGLGTGELFF.